This paragraph reports one T cell receptor (beta chain). Antigen unknown. These data come from a study of beta chain features in type 1 diabetes. About the study: Investigators examined around 98 million sorted cells across all samples.

Germline V CDR1 and CDR2: LGHNA, YNFKEQ. This CDR3 has 13 residues. V gave up 0 bases and J gave up 0 bases, with 2 bases separating them. Points from the study as a whole: Reduced insertions and increased deletions marked VDJ junctions in type 1 diabetes patients. Type 1 diabetes patients showed a moderate but significant shortening of TCRB CDR3s in all four CD4+ subsets. PCR, the amplification step, might favor shorter templates, equally in patients and controls.

Expressed TCRB transcripts were sequenced after all isolated RNA was converted to cDNA. Repertoires were generated with immunoSEQ multiplex PCR, while TCRdb's copy carries only in-frame clones and drops some. The repertoire has some 640,000 clones, around an eighth of them found once; the top ten carry 0.035% to 0.04%. This clonotype was sampled from a man younger than 30 with type 1 diabetes. Sequences were obtained from naive CD4+ T cells from blood. The chain couples TRBV4-2 to TRBJ1-2; D is ambiguous. CDR3 amino acids: CASSQDPNYGYTF. Written as DNA, the CDR3 is TGTGCCAGCAGCCAAGATCCTAACTATGGCTACACCTTC.